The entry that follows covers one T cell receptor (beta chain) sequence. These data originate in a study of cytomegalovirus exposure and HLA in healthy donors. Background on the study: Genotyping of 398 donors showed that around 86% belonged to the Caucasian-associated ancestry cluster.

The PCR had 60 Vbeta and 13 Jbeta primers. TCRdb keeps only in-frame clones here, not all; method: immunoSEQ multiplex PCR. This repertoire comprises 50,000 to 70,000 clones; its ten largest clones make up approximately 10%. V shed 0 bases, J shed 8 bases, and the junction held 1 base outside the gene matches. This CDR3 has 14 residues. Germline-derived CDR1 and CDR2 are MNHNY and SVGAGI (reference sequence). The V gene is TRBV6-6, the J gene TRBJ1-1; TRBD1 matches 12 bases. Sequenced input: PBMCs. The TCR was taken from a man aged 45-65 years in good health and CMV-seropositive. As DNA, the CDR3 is TGTGCCAGCAGTTACTCGGGACAGGGGGCCGAAGCTTTCTTT. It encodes CASSYSGQGAEAFF.